This T cell receptor (beta chain) was identified during a study of shared clonotypes between healthy human individuals. As for the study in general: Every donor yielded three CD4 naive, three CD4 memory, two CD8 naive and one CD8 memory plate.

A note on this clone: Antigen unknown.

V shed 3 bases and J shed 6 bases, with 3 bases lying between them. CDR1 is MNHEY and CDR2 is SMNVEV in the germline V gene (reference sequence). This CDR3 contains 12 residues. Whole-study results and caveats: For naive CD4 cells, approximately 4.8% of clonotypes were shared across a few donors. A limitation of the genetic and exposure-history diversity represented arose from few donors.

Data came from immunoSEQ multiplex PCR; TCRdb stores just in-frame clones and leaves some out. The data hold 2 million to 2.5 million clones, with roughly 95% observed a single time. This clonotype was sampled from a man aged 18 to 30 in good health. The sample taken for sequencing was naive CD4+ T cells sorted from blood. Subset here: CD45RA+ positively selected. The V call is TRBV27, the J call TRBJ1-6; D gene uncertain. Here the CDR3 reads CASSFRNSPLHF. CDR3 nucleotides: TGTGCCAGCAGTTTTCGTAATTCACCCCTCCACTTT.